These T cell receptor beta chains were read from a single sample in a study of T cell changes during pregnancy in multiple sclerosis. Clones were read by immunoSEQ multiplex PCR, and TCRdb kept only the in-frame ones, dropping some. The table has roughly 45,000 clones, more than 85% seen once. The sequences come from CD8+ T cells from peripheral blood mononuclear cells, collected after pregnancy. These TCRs come from a female donor with multiple sclerosis, enrolled in a pregnancy study. Each CDR3 is given with its conserved first and last residue. The D gene is left open where the match is weak. A clone size is listed for some rows: how often the clone was seen (once, few, many), or a class if it is expanded.

j_gene	v_gene	d_gene	len	abundance	CDR3aa	CDR3nt
TRBJ2-3	TRBV5-1	TRBD1	17	.	CASSTDRTTLGTDTQYF	TGCGCCAGCAGCACGGACAGGACGACCCTTGGCACAGATACGCAGTATTTT
TRBJ2-7	TRBV7-9	.	15	.	CASSLAQGYSYEQYF	TGTGCCAGCAGCTTAGCGCAGGGATACTCCTACGAGCAGTACTTC
TRBJ1-4	TRBV19	.	12	once	CASSQNPRKLFF	TGTGCCAGTAGTCAAAACCCCCGGAAACTGTTTTTT
TRBJ2-1	TRBV25-1	.	13	.	CASSVTGYNEQFF	TGTGCCAGCAGTGTAACAGGGTACAATGAGCAGTTCTTC
TRBJ2-7	TRBV5-4	.	14	.	CASSLEPGADEQYF	TGTGCCAGCAGCTTGGAACCAGGGGCGGACGAGCAGTACTTC
TRBJ2-7	TRBV27	.	14	.	CASSLSVQDYEQYF	TGTGCCAGCAGTTTATCAGTTCAGGACTACGAGCAGTACTTC
TRBJ2-7	TRBV27	.	14	many	CASSLNSFSYEQYF	TGTGCCAGCAGTTTGAACTCTTTCTCCTACGAGCAGTACTTC
TRBJ2-2	TRBV2	TRBD1	17	.	CASSEAVGQGLTGELFF	TGTGCCAGCAGTGAAGCGGTCGGACAGGGGTTAACCGGGGAGCTGTTTTTT
TRBJ1-5	TRBV7-9	.	13	.	CASSSGGYQPQHF	TGTGCCAGCAGCTCGGGGGGTTATCAGCCCCAGCATTTT
TRBJ1-2	TRBV4-2	TRBD1	16	.	CASSQEDRAGNYGYTF	TGTGCCAGCAGCCAAGAGGACAGGGCGGGTAACTATGGCTACACCTTC
TRBJ1-1	TRBV5-5	.	15	.	CASSGFEGDNTEAFF	TGTGCCAGCAGCGGGTTCGAGGGGGATAACACTGAAGCTTTCTTT
TRBJ2-1	TRBV4-1	TRBD2	15	.	CASSQTSGEAGEQFF	TGCGCCAGCAGCCAGACTAGCGGGGAAGCGGGTGAGCAGTTCTTC
TRBJ1-5	TRBV19	.	15	.	CASSVPRDGGQPQHF	TGTGCCAGTAGTGTCCCCCGGGACGGGGGTCAGCCCCAGCATTTT
TRBJ2-7	TRBV4-2	.	12	.	CASSLETGEQYF	TGTGCCAGCAGCTTGGAGACGGGCGAGCAGTACTTC
TRBJ2-3	TRBV7-9	TRBD1	16	.	CASSLSTEGATDTQYF	TGTGCCAGCAGCTTATCCACCGAGGGGGCCACAGATACGCAGTATTTT
TRBJ1-6	TRBV4-3	TRBD1	19	.	CASSQDGRGPHHNNSPLHF	TGCGCCAGCAGCCAAGACGGCAGGGGGCCCCATCACAATAATTCACCCCTCCACTTT
TRBJ2-2	TRBV4-1	TRBD2	20	.	CASSQEGLAGGSGYTGELFF	TGCGCCAGCAGCCAAGAGGGTCTAGCGGGGGGGAGTGGGTACACCGGGGAGCTGTTTTTT
TRBJ1-3	TRBV27	.	12	.	CASWGGGDTIYF	TGTGCCAGCTGGGGCGGAGGGGACACCATATATTTT
TRBJ2-5	TRBV14	.	14	.	CASSQEARRETQYF	TGTGCCAGCAGCCAAGAAGCACGTCGAGAGACCCAGTACTTC
TRBJ1-4	TRBV4-2	.	17	once	CASSQVTAGKMNEKLFF	TGTGCCAGCAGCCAAGTCACGGCAGGCAAAATGAATGAAAAACTGTTTTTT
TRBJ2-7	TRBV7-9	.	14	.	CASSQAAGSYEQYF	TGTGCCAGCAGCCAAGCAGCAGGGTCCTACGAGCAGTACTTC